This TCR beta chain was identified in a study of technical replicates of blood from a few donors. Assay used: immunoSEQ multiplex PCR; TCRdb lists only in-frame clones, some missing. The profile covers 87,000 or so clones, with 92% appearing a single time and 0.27% taken by the ten largest. The V and J ends lost 1 base and 3 bases, in that order; junction bases with no gene match: 8. The CDR3 contains 16 residues. CDR1 and CDR2 (germline): SGDLS, YYNGEE. This clone was detected only once. The sequence was obtained from a human donor in good health. The chain combines TRBV9 with TRBJ2-3; 7 positions match TRBD1. The sample was T cells isolated from PBMCs. The CDR3 is CASSVNTGEGTDTQYF. Here the CDR3 DNA reads TGTGCCAGCAGCGTAAATACAGGGGAAGGTACAGATACGCAGTATTTT.